The rows below give T cell receptor beta chains drawn from one sample of a study of tumor-infiltrating lymphocytes in primary liver carcinoma. TCRdb recomputed calls from the multiplex PCR reads with MiXCR, one row per CDR3 protein. The sample lists 100,000 to 150,000 distinct CDR3 sequences, 64% seen once, with less than 10% in the top ten. The sequenced material came from liver tumor tissue from sampling region 3. These receptor sequences come from a woman aged 60 to 75 with primary liver carcinoma and hepatitis B virus infection. The CDR3 runs from the conserved cysteine through the conserved F or W. Each record gives: clone size, D gene, J gene, V gene, CDR3 length, CDR3 protein, CDR3 DNA. The D gene is left open where the match is weak. Expanded clones are given a class, and other clones once, few, many or no size at all.

>NA|NA|TRBJ2-1|TRBV11-3|14
CGSSLDNRGVEQFF
TGTGGCAGTAGCTTAGATAACCGAGGAGTGGAGCAGTTCTTC
>many|NA|TRBJ2-5|TRBV6-2/TRBV6-3|14
CASRLLGGAETQYF
TGTGCCAGCAGACTCTTAGGGGGAGCGGAGACCCAGTACTTC
>NA|NA|TRBJ2-5|TRBV11-2|14
CASTGQGLQETQYF
TGTGCCAGCACTGGGCAGGGGCTACAAGAGACCCAGTACTTC
>once|NA|TRBJ2-3|TRBV2|14
CVSMRDGTENTEYF
TGTGTCAGCATGAGGGATGGGACCGAGAATACGGAGTATTTT
>many|NA|TRBJ1-2|TRBV6-1|12
CASTVVQGGYTF
TGTGCCAGCACGGTAGTCCAAGGGGGCTACACCTTC
>NA|NA|TRBJ2-1|TRBV2|15
CASSDSEPVYNEQFF
TGTGCCAGCAGTGACAGTGAACCGGTCTACAATGAGCAGTTCTTC
>NA|NA|TRBJ2-7|TRBV7-8|13
CASSRDSSYKQYF
TGTGCCAGCAGCCGAGACAGTTCCTACAAGCAGTACTTC
>NA|NA|TRBJ2-3|TRBV28|13
CASSSDLTDAQYF
TGTGCCAGCAGTTCGGATCTCACAGATGCGCAGTATTTT
>few|NA|TRBJ1-5|TRBV15|17
CATSRDLSGNNNQPQHF
TGTGCCACCAGCAGAGATCTTTCCGGGAACAACAATCAGCCCCAGCATTTT
>medium-sized|TRBD1|TRBJ1-5|TRBV11-2|14
CASSLDRGAQPQHF
TGTGCCAGCAGCTTAGACAGGGGGGCCCAGCCCCAGCATTTT
>few|NA|TRBJ1-1|TRBV11-3|12
CANSPMNTEAFF
TGTGCCAACAGCCCCATGAATACTGAAGCTTTCTTT
>NA|NA|TRBJ2-7|TRBV11-1|13
CASSFGDNYKQYF
TGTGCCAGCAGCTTCGGGGACAACTACAAGCAATACTTC
>NA|NA|TRBJ1-2|TRBV30|12
CAWSNGPSGYTF
TGTGCCTGGAGTAACGGGCCGAGTGGCTACACCTTC
>NA|NA|TRBJ2-5|TRBV11-2|14
CASSPLSDQETQHF
TGTGCCAGCAGCCCTTTGAGCGACCAAGAGACCCAGCACTTC
>NA|NA|TRBJ2-1|TRBV11-3|17
CASSLGWGEWCVDEQFF
TGTGCCAGCAGCTTAGGTTGGGGGGAGTGGTGTGTTGATGAGCAGTTCTTC
>NA|NA|TRBJ1-5|TRBV29-1|12
CSIGTPSQPQHF
TGCAGCATTGGGACCCCTTCTCAGCCCCAGCATTTT
>many|NA|TRBJ2-2|TRBV7-3|16
CASSPSGTHNTGELFF
TGTGCCAGCAGCCCATCCGGGACTCATAACACCGGGGAGCTGTTTTTT
>NA|TRBD2|TRBJ2-7|TRBV6-6|18
CSSSYTSGLADTSYEQYF
TGTTCCAGCAGTTATACTTCAGGACTAGCGGATACTTCCTACGAGCAGTACTTC
>NA|TRBD2|TRBJ2-3|TRBV11-2|20
CVSSLRGLAGLRVRIDTQYF
TGTGTCAGCAGCTTAAGGGGCCTAGCGGGATTAAGAGTCCGCATAGATACGCAGTATTTT
>many|TRBD2|TRBJ2-1|TRBV4-2|17
CASSQRYSSGGDNEQFF
TGTGCCAGCAGCCAAAGATATTCAAGCGGGGGGGACAATGAGCAGTTCTTC
>NA|TRBD2|TRBJ2-1|TRBV29-1|11
CSEQTSDEQLF
TGCAGTGAACAGACTAGCGACGAGCAGCTCTTC
>few|NA|TRBJ2-7|TRBV30|14
CAWSFGGSSYEQYF
TGTGCCTGGAGTTTCGGAGGGAGCTCCTACGAGCAGTACTTC
>many|TRBD2|TRBJ2-1|TRBV6-6|17
CASSYFSGTSGFNEQFF
TGTGCCAGCAGTTACTTTTCCGGGACTAGCGGGTTCAATGAGCAGTTCTTC
>few|TRBD1|TRBJ2-6|TRBV28|15
CASSNRGSGANVLTF
TGTGCCAGCAGTAACAGGGGGAGTGGGGCCAACGTCCTGACTTTC
>many|TRBD1|TRBJ1-4|TRBV7-8|16
CASSLTPRGQNEKLFF
TGTGCCAGCAGCCTCACCCCGAGGGGGCAGAATGAAAAACTGTTTTTT
>many|NA|TRBJ2-7|TRBV29-1|13
CSVEVRGPYEQYF
TGCAGCGTTGAAGTTCGGGGCCCCTACGAGCAGTACTTC
>NA|TRBD1|TRBJ2-5|TRBV29-1|15
CSVEDSTGEGGTQYF
TGCAGCGTCGAAGATTCCACAGGGGAAGGAGGGACCCAGTACTTC
>NA|NA|TRBJ2-3|TRBV11-2|17
CASSLAMGRRSTDIQYF
TGTGCCAGCAGCTTAGCAATGGGGAGAAGGAGCACTGATATTCAGTATTTT
>many|TRBD2|TRBJ2-7|TRBV5-1|14
CASSTGLAGVEQYF
TGCGCCAGCAGCACGGGACTAGCGGGAGTCGAGCAGTACTTC
>many|NA|TRBJ2-3|TRBV28|12
CASSRLGVSQYF
TGTGCCAGCAGTCGACTAGGGGTCTCTCAGTATTTT
>once|NA|TRBJ2-1|TRBV11-2|13
CASSVESYGEQFF
TGTGCCAGCAGCGTGGAATCCTACGGTGAGCAGTTCTTC